This T cell receptor beta chain is drawn from a study of naive and memory T cell subsets. An equimolar mix of two oligonucleotides served as the beta constant-region primer for TRBC1 and TRBC2. A 12-nucleotide UMI and the SP2 primer were added to the cDNA 3' end by oligonucleotide ligation. Four rounds of PCR amplified the ligated cDNA using nested alpha and beta constant-region primers plus SP2. MiXCR, run by TCRdb on the UMI-ligation and nested PCR reads, gives a single entry per CDR3 protein. This sample carries approximately 21,000 distinct CDR3 sequences, around 10% of them seen once, and the ten largest clones take around 18%. Findings and limits, study-wide: In CD4 and CD8 cells, diversity dropped from naive through EMRA. Findings for naive and memory subsets could not be checked against ground truth.

A word on this clonotype: What it recognizes is unknown.

Sequenced material: central memory CD8+ T cells from blood. The sequence came from a human donor in good health.

The CDR3 protein is CASSPLHANTGELFF. The DNA for the CDR3 is TGTGCCAGCAGCCCCCTCCACGCGAACACCGGGGAGCTGTTTTTT. The chain combines TRBV7-6 with TRBJ2-2; no reliable D call. V was shortened by 5 bases and J by 0 bases, with 10 bases between the two germline ends. The CDR3 spans 15 residues. The V gene's germline CDR1 is SGHVS and CDR2 FNYEAQ. Full variable domain (outside the CDR3, taken from reference TRBV7-6 and TRBJ2-2): GAGVSQSPRYKVTKRGQDVALRCDPISGHVSLYWYRQALGQGPEFLTYFNYEAQQDKSGLPNDRFSAERPEGSISTLTIQRTEQRDSAMYRCASSPLHANTGELFFGEGSRLTVL.